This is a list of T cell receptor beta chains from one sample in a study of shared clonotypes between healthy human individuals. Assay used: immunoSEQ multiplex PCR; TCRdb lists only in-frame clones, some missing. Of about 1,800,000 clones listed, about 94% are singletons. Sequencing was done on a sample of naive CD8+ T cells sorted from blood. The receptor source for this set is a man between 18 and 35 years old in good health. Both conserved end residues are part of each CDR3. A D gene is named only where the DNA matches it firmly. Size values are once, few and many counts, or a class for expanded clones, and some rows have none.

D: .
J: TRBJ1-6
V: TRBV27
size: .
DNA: TGTGCCAGCAGTTTAGGGTCGAGGCAGGGAGGCTCACCCCTCCACTTT
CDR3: CASSLGSRQGGSPLHF

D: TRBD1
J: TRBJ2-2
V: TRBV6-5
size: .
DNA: TGTGCCAGCAGTTACTCACAGGGGCCCGGGGAGCTGTTTTTT
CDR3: CASSYSQGPGELFF

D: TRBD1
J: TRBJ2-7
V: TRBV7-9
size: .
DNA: TGTGCCAGCAGCTTAGCCGGGACAGGGCCTGCCTACGAGCAGTACTTC
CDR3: CASSLAGTGPAYEQYF

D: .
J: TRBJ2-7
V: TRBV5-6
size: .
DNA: TGTGCCAGCAGCATTGGGGCCAACGCCTACGAGCAGTACTTC
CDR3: CASSIGANAYEQYF

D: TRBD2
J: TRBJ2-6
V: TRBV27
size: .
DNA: TGTGCCAGCAGTTTAATTCCAGCGGGAGGGCCAGGGGCCAACGTCCTGACTTTC
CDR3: CASSLIPAGGPGANVLTF

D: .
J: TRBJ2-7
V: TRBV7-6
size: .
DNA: TGTGCCAGCAGTCCGGGACCCGGGGACGAGCAGTACTTC
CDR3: CASSPGPGDEQYF

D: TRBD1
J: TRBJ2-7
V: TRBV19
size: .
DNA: TGTGCCAGTAGTCCTGACAGGGACAGGCGTTACGAGCAGTACTTC
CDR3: CASSPDRDRRYEQYF

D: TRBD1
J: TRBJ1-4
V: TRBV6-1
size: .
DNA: TGTGCCAGCAGTGACACCATACGTACAGGGGGCTATAGTGAAAAACTGTTTTTT
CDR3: CASSDTIRTGGYSEKLFF

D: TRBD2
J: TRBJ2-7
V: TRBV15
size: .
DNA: TGTGCCACCAGCATCCCGGGAGGGAGCGAGCAGTACTTC
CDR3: CATSIPGGSEQYF

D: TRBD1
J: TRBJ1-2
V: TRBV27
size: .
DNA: TGTGCCAGCACCTTCGGACAGGGTAGTTATGGCTACACCTTC
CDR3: CASTFGQGSYGYTF

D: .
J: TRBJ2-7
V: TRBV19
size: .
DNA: TGTGCCAGTAGTTACAGGGAAATCGACGAGCAGTACTTC
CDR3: CASSYREIDEQYF

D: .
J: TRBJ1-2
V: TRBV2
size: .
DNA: TGTGCCAGCAGTGAACGGGGAGATCCAGGGATCTATGGCTACACCTTC
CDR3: CASSERGDPGIYGYTF

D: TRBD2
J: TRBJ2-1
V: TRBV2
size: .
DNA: TGTGCCAGCAGGACGGGACTAGCGGACAATGAGCAGTTCTTC
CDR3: CASRTGLADNEQFF

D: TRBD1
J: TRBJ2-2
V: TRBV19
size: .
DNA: TGTGCCAGCAACCCGGACAGGGACACCGGGGAGCTGTTTTTT
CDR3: CASNPDRDTGELFF

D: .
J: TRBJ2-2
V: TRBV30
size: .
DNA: TGTGCCTGGAGCTTCGACAGGAGCGGGGAGCTGTTTTTT
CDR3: CAWSFDRSGELFF

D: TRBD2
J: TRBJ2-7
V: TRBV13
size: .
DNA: TGTGCCAGCAGCCCCACTAGCGGGGGGGGCTACGAGCAGTACTTC
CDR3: CASSPTSGGGYEQYF

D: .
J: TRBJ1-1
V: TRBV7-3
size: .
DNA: TGTGCCAGCAGCTTCTTAGGGACCACTGAAGCTTTCTTT
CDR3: CASSFLGTTEAFF

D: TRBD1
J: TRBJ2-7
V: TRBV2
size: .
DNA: TGTGCCAGCAGTGGGACAGGGGGCTACGAGCAGTACTTC
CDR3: CASSGTGGYEQYF

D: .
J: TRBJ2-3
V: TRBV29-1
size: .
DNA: TGCAGCGTTGACCCCAGGGGCCAAGATACGCAGTATTTT
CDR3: CSVDPRGQDTQYF

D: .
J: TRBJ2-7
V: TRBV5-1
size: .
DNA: TGCGCCAGCAGTTCTTACAACTACGAGCAGTACTTC
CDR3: CASSSYNYEQYF

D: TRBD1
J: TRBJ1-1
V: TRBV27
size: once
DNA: TGTGCCAGCAGTTTAAAGGGGACAGCTGAAGCTTTCTTT
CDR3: CASSLKGTAEAFF

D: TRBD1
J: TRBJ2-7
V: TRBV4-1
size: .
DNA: TGCGCCAGCAGCCAAGAGAACTACGACAGGGTGGACGAGCAGTACTTC
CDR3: CASSQENYDRVDEQYF

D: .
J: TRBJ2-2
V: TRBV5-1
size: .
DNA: TGCGCCAGCAGGTTGTCAGGGGCAAGGCACCGGGGAGCTGTTTTT
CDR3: CASRLSGARHRGAVF

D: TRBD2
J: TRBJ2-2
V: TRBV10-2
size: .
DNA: TGCGCCAGCACCCGACGGGCTAGCGGGGGTTCGAACACCGGGGAGCTGTTTTTT
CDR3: CASTRRASGGSNTGELFF

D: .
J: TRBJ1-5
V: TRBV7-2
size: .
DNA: TGTGCCAGTTCTGACGATGGTAATCAGCCCCAGCATTTT
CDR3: CASSDDGNQPQHF

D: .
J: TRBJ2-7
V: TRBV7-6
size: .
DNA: TGTGCCAGCAGCTTAGATTCCTCCTACGAGCAGTACTTC
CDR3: CASSLDSSYEQYF

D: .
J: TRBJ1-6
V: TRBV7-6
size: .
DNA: TGTGCCAGCAGCTTGACAGAGGGTACCCTCCACTTT
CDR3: CASSLTEGTLHF

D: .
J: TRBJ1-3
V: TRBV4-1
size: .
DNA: TGCGCCAGCAGCCAAGCCCTGGGCAGGCTACACGACACCATATATTTT
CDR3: CASSQALGRLHDTIYF

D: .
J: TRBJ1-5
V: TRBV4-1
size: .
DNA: TGCGCCAGCAGCCAAGAAAGGTCTCAGCCCCAGCATTTT
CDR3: CASSQERSQPQHF

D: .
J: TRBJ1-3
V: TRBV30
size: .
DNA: TGTGCCGGGGAGGAGACTTACTCTGGAAACACCATATATTTT
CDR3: CAGEETYSGNTIYF

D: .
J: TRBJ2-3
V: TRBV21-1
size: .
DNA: TGTGCCAGCAACCAAGTACAGGACCATCGCACAGATACGCAGTATTTT
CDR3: CASNQVQDHRTDTQYF

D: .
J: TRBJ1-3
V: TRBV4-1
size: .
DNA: TGCGCCAGCAGCCAAGTAGCAGATTCTGGAAACACCATATATTTT
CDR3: CASSQVADSGNTIYF

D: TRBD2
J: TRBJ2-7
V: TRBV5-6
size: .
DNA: TGTGCCAGCAGGCGGGGGTACTACGAGCAGTACTTC
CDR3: CASRRGYYEQYF

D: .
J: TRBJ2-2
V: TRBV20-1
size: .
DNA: TGCAGTGCTAAGTTAGGCGGGGAGCTGTTTTTT
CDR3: CSAKLGGELFF

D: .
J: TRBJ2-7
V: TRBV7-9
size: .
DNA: TGTGCCAGCAGCCCAGACCCCCGCTCCTACGAGCAGTACTTC
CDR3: CASSPDPRSYEQYF

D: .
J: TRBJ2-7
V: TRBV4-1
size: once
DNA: TGCGCCAGCAGCCAAGGGGTCAGCTACGAGCAGTACTTC
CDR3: CASSQGVSYEQYF

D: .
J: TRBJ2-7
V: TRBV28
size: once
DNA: TGTGCCAGCAGTCGCTTACAGGGTACCGAGCAGTACTTC
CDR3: CASSRLQGTEQYF

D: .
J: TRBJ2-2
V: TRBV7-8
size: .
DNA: TGTGCCAGCAGCTTAGGACAGATAAGGACCGGGGAGCTGTTTTTT
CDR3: CASSLGQIRTGELFF

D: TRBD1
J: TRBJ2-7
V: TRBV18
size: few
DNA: TGTGCCAGCTCACCCACAGGGGGGCGCCACGAGCAGTACTTC
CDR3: CASSPTGGRHEQYF

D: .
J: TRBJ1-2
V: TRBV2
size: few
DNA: TGTGCCAGCAGTGGGGACATCTATGGCTACACCTTC
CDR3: CASSGDIYGYTF

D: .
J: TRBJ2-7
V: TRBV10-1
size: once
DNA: TGCGCCAGCAGTGAGGACAGAGACTACGAGCAGTACTTC
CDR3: CASSEDRDYEQYF

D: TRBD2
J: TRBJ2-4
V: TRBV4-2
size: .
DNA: TGTGCCAGCAGCCCAAGTGGGACTAGGACAATTGCCAAAAACATTCAGTACTTC
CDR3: CASSPSGTRTIAKNIQYF

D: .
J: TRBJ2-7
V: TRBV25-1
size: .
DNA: TGTGCCAGCAGTGAATTCGGTGGGTACATCTACGAGCAGTACTTC
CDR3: CASSEFGGYIYEQYF

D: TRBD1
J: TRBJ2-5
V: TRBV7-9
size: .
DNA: TGTGCCAGCAGCTCCACAGGGGGCGAAGAGACCCAGTACTTC
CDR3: CASSSTGGEETQYF

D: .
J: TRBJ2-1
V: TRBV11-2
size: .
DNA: TGTGCCAGCAGCCCTGACAATGAGCAGTTCTTC
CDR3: CASSPDNEQFF

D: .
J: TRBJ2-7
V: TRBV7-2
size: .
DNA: TGTGCCAGCAGCCCTGGGCCATCCTACGAGCAGTACTTC
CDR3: CASSPGPSYEQYF

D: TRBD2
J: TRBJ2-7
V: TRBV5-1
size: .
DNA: TGCGCCAGCAGCTCGGGACTAGCGGGAAGGTACGAGCAGTACTTC
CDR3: CASSSGLAGRYEQYF